This paragraph covers one T cell receptor beta chain sequence. Its cognate antigen is unknown. TCRdb's table, derived via immunoSEQ multiplex PCR, lists solely in-frame clones and lacks some. The table has around 66,000 clones, around 69% seen once; the top ten hold 2.2%. The CDR3 loop spans 15 amino acids. The germline CDR1 and CDR2 sequences are LGHNA and YSLEER. Trimming shortened V by 2 bases and J by 7 bases, and 14 bases separated the two germline ends. It was after around 10 days of culture that CD4+ T cells were isolated. Vaccine administered to participants consisted of two doses of either BNT162b2 or mRNA-1273. The data were obtained in a study of vaccination effects on CD4 cells after COVID-19. The wider study: Post-vaccine sampling occurred a median 72 days after the second dose.

Study-wide points: No early post-infection timepoints were available in the study, which also included few convalescent patients.

Sample: CD4+ T cells from PBMCs cultured without peptide, taken after COVID-19 vaccination. The V call is TRBV4-3, the J call TRBJ1-4; D gene uncertain. The clonotype originates from a human donor who received a COVID-19 vaccine. Here the CDR3 reads CASSQYPGSSEKLFF. In DNA, the CDR3 is TGCGCCAGCAGCCAATATCCCGGGTCGAGTGAAAAACTGTTTTTT.